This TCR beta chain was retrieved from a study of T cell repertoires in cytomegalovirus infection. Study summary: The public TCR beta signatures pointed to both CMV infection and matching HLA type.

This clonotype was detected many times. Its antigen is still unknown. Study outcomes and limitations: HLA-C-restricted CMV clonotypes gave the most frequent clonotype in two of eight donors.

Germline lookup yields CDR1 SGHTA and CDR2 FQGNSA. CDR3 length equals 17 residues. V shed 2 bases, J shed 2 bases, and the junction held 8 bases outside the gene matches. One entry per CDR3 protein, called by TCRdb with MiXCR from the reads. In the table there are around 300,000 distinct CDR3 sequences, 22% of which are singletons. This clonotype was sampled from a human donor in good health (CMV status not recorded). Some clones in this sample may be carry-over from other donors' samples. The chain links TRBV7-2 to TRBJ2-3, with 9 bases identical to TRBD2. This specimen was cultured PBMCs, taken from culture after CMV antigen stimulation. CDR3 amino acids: CASSLNAGGHVTDTQYF. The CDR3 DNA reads TGTGCCAGCAGCTTAAACGCGGGAGGGCACGTCACAGATACGCAGTATTTT.